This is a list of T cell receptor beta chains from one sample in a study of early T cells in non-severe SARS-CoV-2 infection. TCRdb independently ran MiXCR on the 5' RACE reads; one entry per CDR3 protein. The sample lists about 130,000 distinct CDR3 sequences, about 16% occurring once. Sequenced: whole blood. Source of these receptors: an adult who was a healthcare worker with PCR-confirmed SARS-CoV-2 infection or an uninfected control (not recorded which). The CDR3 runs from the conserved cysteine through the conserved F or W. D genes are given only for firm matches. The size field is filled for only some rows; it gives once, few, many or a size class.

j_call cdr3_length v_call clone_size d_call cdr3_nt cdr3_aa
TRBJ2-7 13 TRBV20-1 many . TGCAGTGTTTGGGACCCCTCAAACTACGAGCAGTACTTC CSVWDPSNYEQYF
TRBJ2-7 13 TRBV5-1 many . TGCGCCAGCAGCTTGGAGGCATTCTACGAGCAGTACTTC CASSLEAFYEQYF
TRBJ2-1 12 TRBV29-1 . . TGCAGCGTTGAAGTGACGCGGGGTGAGCAGTTCTTC CSVEVTRGEQFF
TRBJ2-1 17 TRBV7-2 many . TGTGCCAGCAGCTTAGGGTGGGGTACAAGCTCCTACAATGAGCAGTTCTTC CASSLGWGTSSYNEQFF
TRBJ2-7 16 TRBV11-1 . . TGTGCCAGCAGCTTGTCGGACTTACTAAGCTCCTACGAGCAGTACTTC CASSLSDLLSSYEQYF
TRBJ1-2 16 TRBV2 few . TGTGCCAGCAGTGAAGCGGGGACCGTTACAAACTATGGCTACACCTTC CASSEAGTVTNYGYTF
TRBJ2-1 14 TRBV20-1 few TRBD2 TGCAGTGCTTCACTAGCGGGGGGATACTATGAGCAGTTCTTC CSASLAGGYYEQFF
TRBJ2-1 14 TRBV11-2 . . TGTGCCAGCAGCGGTACCGGGAGCTACAATGAGCAGTCCTTC CASSGTGSYNEQSF
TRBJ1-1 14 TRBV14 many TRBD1 TGTGCCAGCAGCCTAAGACAGGGCGGCACTGAAGCTTTCTTT CASSLRQGGTEAFF
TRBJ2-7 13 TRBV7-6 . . TGTGCCAGCAGCTTAGAATTGGGCTACGAGCAGTACTTC CASSLELGYEQYF
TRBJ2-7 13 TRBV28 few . TGTGCCAGCAGTTTCGACCCTTCTACGGAGCAGTACTTC CASSFDPSTEQYF
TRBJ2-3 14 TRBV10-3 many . TGTGCCATCATGCGCGGGGGCCGGGGAGATACGCAGTATTTT CAIMRGGRGDTQYF
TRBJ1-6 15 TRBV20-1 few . TGCAGTGCTAGAGACGACATAGCGCGGAATTCACCCCTCCACTTT CSARDDIARNSPLHF
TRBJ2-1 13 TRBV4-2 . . TGTGCCAGCAGCCGCCCAGGGGGGAGGGAGCAGTTCTTC CASSRPGGREQFF
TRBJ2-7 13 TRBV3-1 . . TGTGCCAGCAGCCAAGTTGTCGGCTACGAGCAGTACTTC CASSQVVGYEQYF
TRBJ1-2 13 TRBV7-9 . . TGTGCCAGCAGCTTGGACAGTAGCTATGGCTACACCTTC CASSLDSSYGYTF
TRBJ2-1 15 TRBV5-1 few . TGCGCCAGCAGCCCGAGGACAGACTCCTACAATGAGCAGTTCTTC CASSPRTDSYNEQFF
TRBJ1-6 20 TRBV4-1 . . TGCGCCAGCAGCCAAGAAACGTTACAGGGTGTTGGGGCTACGGGTTCACCCCTCCACTTT CASSQETLQGVGATGSPLHF
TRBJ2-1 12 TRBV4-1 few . TGCGCCAGCAGCGGGCCCTACAATGAGCAGTTCTTC CASSGPYNEQFF
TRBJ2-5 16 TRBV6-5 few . TGTGCCGGGGCGCGACAGACGGGTAGCCAGTCGGAGACCCAGTACTTC CAGARQTGSQSETQYF
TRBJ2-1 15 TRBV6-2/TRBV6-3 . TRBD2 TGTGCCAGCAGTGATCGGGGGGGCCCCTACAATGAGCAGTTCTTC CASSDRGGPYNEQFF
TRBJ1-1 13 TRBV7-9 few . TGTGCCAGCAGCTCTCCTGGGCGGAGTGAAGCTTTCTTT CASSSPGRSEAFF
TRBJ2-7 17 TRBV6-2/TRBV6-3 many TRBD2 TGTGCCAGCAGTTACTCCCAGGGACTAGCGGGGGGCTACGAGCAGTACTTC CASSYSQGLAGGYEQYF